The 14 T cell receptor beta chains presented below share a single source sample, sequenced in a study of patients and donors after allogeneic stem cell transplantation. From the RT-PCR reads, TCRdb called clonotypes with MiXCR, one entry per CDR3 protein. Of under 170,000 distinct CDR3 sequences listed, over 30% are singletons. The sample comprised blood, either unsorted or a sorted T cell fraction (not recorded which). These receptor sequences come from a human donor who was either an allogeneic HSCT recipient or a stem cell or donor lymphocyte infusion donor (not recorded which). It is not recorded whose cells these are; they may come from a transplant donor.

The CDR3 sequence is CASSQDVGGPRNEQFF. CDR3 nucleotides: TGTGCCAGCAGCCAAGATGTGGGGGGGCCTAGGAATGAGCAGTTCTTC. V usage is TRBV3-1 and J usage is TRBJ2-1; D possibly corresponds to TRBD2 (7 bases). V was clipped by 0 bases and J by 7 bases, with 16 bases between them. Germline CDR1 is LGHDT and CDR2 is YNNKEL (reference sequence). The CDR3 covers 16 residues.

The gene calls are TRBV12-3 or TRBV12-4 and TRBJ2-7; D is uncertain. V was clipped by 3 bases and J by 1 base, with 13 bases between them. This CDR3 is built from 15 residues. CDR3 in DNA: TGTGCCAGCAGTTTGGTCCTCGGCACTTCCTACGAGCAGTACTTC. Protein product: CASSLVLGTSYEQYF.

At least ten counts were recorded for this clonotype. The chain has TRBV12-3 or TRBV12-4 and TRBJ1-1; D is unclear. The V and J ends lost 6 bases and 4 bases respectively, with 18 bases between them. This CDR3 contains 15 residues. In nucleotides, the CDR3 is TGTGCCAGCAGCTTGGATTCGTCAAGAGGCACTGAAGCTTTCTTT. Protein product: CASSLDSSRGTEAFF.

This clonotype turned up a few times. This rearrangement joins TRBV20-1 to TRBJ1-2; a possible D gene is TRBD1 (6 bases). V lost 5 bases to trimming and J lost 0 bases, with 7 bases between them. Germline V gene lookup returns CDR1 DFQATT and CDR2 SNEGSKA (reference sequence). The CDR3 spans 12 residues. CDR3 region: CSAGTTNYGYTF. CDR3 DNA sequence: TGCAGTGCTGGGACAACTAACTATGGCTACACCTTC.

DNA of the CDR3: TGCAGTGCTAGAGATCCTGATGAGCAGTTCTTC. Encoded protein: CSARDPDEQFF. The chain links TRBV20-1 to TRBJ2-1; D ambiguous. The ends were cut back, 0 bases at V and 8 bases at J, with 5 bases in the middle. The CDR3 contains 11 residues. The germline V gene has CDR1 DFQATT and CDR2 SNEGSKA (reference sequence).

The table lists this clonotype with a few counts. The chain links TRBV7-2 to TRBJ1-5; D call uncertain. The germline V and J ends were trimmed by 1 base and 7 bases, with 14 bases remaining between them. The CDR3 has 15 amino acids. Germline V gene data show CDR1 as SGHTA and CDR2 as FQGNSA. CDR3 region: CASSLDSGVQQPQHF. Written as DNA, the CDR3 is TGTGCCAGCAGCTTAGACAGCGGGGTACAGCAGCCCCAGCATTTT.

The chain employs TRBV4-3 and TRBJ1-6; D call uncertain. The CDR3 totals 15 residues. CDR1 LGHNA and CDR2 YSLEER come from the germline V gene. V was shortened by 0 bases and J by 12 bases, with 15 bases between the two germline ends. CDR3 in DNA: TGCGCCAGCAGCCAAGATCAGCCAGGAGTGGAACCCCTCCACTTT. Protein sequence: CASSQDQPGVEPLHF.

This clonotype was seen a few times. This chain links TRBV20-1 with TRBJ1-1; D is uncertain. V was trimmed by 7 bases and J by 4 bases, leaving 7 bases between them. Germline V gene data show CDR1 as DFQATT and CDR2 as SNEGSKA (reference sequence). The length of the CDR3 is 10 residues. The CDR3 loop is CSGEGTEAFF. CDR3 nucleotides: TGCAGTGGGGAGGGCACTGAAGCTTTCTTT.

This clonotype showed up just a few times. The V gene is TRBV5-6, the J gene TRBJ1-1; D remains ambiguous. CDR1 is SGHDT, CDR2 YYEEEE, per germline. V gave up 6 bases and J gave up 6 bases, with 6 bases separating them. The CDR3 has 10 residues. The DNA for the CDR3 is TGTGCCAGCACCCTGCCTGAAGCTTTCTTT. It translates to CASTLPEAFF.

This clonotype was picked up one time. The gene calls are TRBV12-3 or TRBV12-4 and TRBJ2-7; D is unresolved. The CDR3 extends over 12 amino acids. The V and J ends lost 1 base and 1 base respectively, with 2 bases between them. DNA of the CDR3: TGTGCCAGCAGTTTAGGGTCCTACGAGCAGTACTTC. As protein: CASSLGSYEQYF.

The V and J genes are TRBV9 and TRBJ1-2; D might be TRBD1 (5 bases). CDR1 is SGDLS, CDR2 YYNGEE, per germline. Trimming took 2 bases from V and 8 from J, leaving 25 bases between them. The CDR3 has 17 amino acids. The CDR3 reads CASSVAGTLDRGRGYTF. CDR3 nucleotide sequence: TGTGCCAGCAGCGTCGCCGGGACGCTCGACCGTGGTCGAGGCTACACCTTC. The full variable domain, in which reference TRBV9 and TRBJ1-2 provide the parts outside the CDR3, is DSGVTQTPKHLITATGQRVTLRCSPRSGDLSVYWYQQSLDQGLQFLIQYYNGEERAKGNILERFSAQQFPDLHSELNLSSLELGDSALYFCASSVAGTLDRGRGYTFGSGTRLTVV.

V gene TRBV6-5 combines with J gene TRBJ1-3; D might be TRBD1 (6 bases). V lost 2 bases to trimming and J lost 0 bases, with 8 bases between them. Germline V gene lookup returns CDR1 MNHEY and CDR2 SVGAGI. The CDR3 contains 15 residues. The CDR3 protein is CASSYDRISGNTIYF. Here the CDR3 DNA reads TGTGCCAGCAGTTACGACAGGATCTCTGGAAACACCATATATTTT.

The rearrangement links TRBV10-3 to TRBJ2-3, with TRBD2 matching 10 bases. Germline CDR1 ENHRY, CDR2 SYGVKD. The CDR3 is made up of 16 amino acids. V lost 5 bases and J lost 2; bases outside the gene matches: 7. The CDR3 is CAISKGLADPTDTQYF. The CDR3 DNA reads TGTGCCATCAGTAAAGGACTAGCGGACCCCACAGATACGCAGTATTTT.

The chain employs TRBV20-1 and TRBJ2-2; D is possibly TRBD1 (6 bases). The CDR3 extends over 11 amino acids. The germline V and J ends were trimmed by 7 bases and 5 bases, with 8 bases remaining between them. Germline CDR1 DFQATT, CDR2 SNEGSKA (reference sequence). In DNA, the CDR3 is TGCAGTGTTGACAGGACCGGGGAGCTGTTTTTT. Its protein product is CSVDRTGELFF.